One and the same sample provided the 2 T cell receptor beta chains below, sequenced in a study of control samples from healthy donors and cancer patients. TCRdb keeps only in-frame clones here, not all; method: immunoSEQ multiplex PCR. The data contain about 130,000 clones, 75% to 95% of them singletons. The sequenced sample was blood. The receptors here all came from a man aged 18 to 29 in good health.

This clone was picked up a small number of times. CDR3 region: CASSTLGGIFYEQYF. As DNA, the CDR3 is TGTGCCAGTAGTACCCTAGGGGGGATCTTCTACGAGCAGTACTTC. J is TRBJ2-7 and V is TRBV19; D is possibly TRBD1 or TRBD2 (6 bases each). Germline V gives CDR1 LNHDA, CDR2 SQIVND (reference sequence). V was shortened by 4 bases and J by 3 bases, with 16 bases between the two germline ends. The CDR3 has 15 amino acids. Combining the CDR3 with reference TRBV19 and TRBJ2-7 gives the whole variable domain DGGITQSPKYLFRKEGQNVTLSCEQNLNHDAMYWYRQDPGQGLRLIYYSQIVNDFQKGDIAEGYSVSREKKESFPLTVTSAQKNPTAFYLCASSTLGGIFYEQYFGPGTRLTVT.

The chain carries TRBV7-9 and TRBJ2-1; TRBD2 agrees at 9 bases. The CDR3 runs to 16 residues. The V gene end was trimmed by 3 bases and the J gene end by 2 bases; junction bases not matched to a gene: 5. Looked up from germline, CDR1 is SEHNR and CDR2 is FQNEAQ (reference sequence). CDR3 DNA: TGTGCCAGCAGCTTTCCTCCTAGCGGGACCTACAATGAGCAGTTCTTC. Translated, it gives CASSFPPSGTYNEQFF.